This T cell receptor beta chain appears in the sequencing data of a study of blood T cells in healthy people across ages (dated by TCRdb to 2015 to 2017). Turning to the overall study: In model experiments, template switching captured about one uniquely barcoded TCR beta cDNA molecule for every two T cells. Donors of different ages were randomly distributed across sequencing lanes to avoid experimental bias. To track age-related changes in TCR beta repertoire diversity, the study relied on deep sequencing normalized with unique cDNA molecular identifiers. The donors were split into four age groups: young (average about 16 years), middle-aged (around 40), aged (approximately 59) and long-lived (approximately 80). Two additional independent replicas of 1 million unique cDNA reads from the same blood draw were analyzed for two donors (one aged 18 to 30 and one aged 80 or older). The full study reports these points: The percentage of naive T cells measured by flow cytometry correlated strongly with observed TCR beta diversity. Total diversity estimates from one million sequenced T cells were considered lower bounds and underestimates. Observed TCR beta diversity per million T cells fell roughly linearly with age, and a significant reduction was already apparent by age around 36. Donor CMV infection status was unknown, potentially confounding age-related changes in expanded clonotypes. Bulk unsorted PBMC profiling prevented conclusive comparison of naive and antigen-experienced compartments. Compared with the aged group, more naive CD4+ T cells, fewer expanded clones and increased TCR diversity were shown by the long-lived group, suggesting age selection.

This clonotype was counted many times. This receptor's antigen is unknown. No qualities accompany the bases; no much larger clone lies one base away. V sheds 4 bases and J sheds 3 bases, leaving 13 bases between their ends. Spanning cysteine to phenylalanine, the CDR3 consists of 16 amino acids. Only CDR3 DNA is held: 48 bases, read in frame from base 1. Library prep was done by 5' RACE. For sequencing, an Illumina HiSeq 2500 was employed. The second PCR ran for roughly 7 to 12 cycles and used a J-beta primer mix along with a sample-barcoded 5' primer. Each TCR beta cDNA molecule received a unique molecular identifier from a template-switch 5' adaptor carrying 12 random nucleotides. Each sample yielded at least 2.5 million CDR3-containing paired-end reads. All of the RNA was converted into first-strand cDNA using the Mint cDNA synthesis kit, with a TRBC-specific oligonucleotide serving as the primer. Following uracil-DNA glycosylase treatment, a first 18-cycle PCR with universal primers M1SS and BC2_uni_R was performed on all cDNA. Per the authors' processing: Each sample was normalized by randomly selecting 1 million high-quality reads, each carrying a distinct molecular identifier. Reads with shared molecular identifiers were discarded instead of being binned into consensus sequences. MiTCR, with a Q25 quality threshold and the strictest error-elimination algorithm, was used for CDR3 identification, clonotype clustering and error correction. A nonparametric unseen species model using Euler transformation provided a lower-bound estimate of total TCR beta diversity. TCRdb reran the public reads through fastp at Q25 and MiXCR, keeping productive beta chains. CDR3 protein duplicates are merged, each entry listing the most common genes and DNA. The V and J calls, along with clone size, are taken from TCRdb and not from the paper's own processing. Counted in this sample were hundreds of thousands of distinct CDR3 sequences; about 30% of them appeared once. About a sixth of the sample comes from the top ten.

The roughly 42 donors, aged about 6 to 100 years, were systemically healthy Caucasian individuals from Russia. About 10 milliliters of peripheral blood were collected from each donor into EDTA-treated Vacutainer tubes. Ficoll-Paque density-gradient centrifugation was used to isolate PBMCs, with at least 6.5 million obtained per sample. Trizol reagent was used to extract total RNA from the PBMCs, yielding at least 6 micrograms per sample. The percentages of naive CD45RAhigh/CD27high T cells were determined by flow cytometry on a PBMC aliquot from every donor. This TCR derives from a woman of 80 years or more in good health. Sequenced input: blood. The sequence links TRBV12-3 or TRBV12-4 to TRBJ1-6; no D gene can be assigned with confidence. The sequenced DNA is TGTGCCAGCAGTTCCGATGAGAGGGACTATAATTCACCCCTCCACTTT. Its translation is CASSSDERDYNSPLHF.